The entry below describes one TCR beta chain. The antigen is not known. These data are taken from a study of vaccination effects on CD4 cells after COVID-19. The method was immunoSEQ multiplex PCR; TCRdb's version includes in-frame clones alone and lacks a portion of them. The sample lists tens of thousands of clones; approximately 74% were seen once. General study points: Marked clonal contraction was seen late after vaccination (in both infection- and vaccine-induced clones). The study found that only 1 of 255 vaccine-induced clones from healthy vaccinees cross-reacted with common cold coronaviruses.

The ViraFEST assay expanded antigen-specific CD4+ T cells with viral peptide pools before sequencing. Subsequent to 10 days of culture, CD4+ T cells were isolated. Vaccine recipients lacked prior SARS-CoV-2 infection and had negative nucleocapsid antibodies. It was with roughly 10 IU/ml IL-2 and about 10 ug/ml peptides that around 1.8 million PBMC per well were cultured. The germline V gene encodes CDR1 MGHDK and CDR2 SYGVNS. Trimming stripped 3 bases from V and 6 bases from J, with 18 bases between. This CDR3 contains 16 residues. The genes are TRBV25-1 and TRBJ1-5, with D tentatively TRBD1 (6 bases). This receptor was taken from a human donor who received a COVID-19 vaccine. This sample comprised CD4+ T cells from PBMCs cultured with HCoV-NL63 spike peptides, obtained before COVID-19 vaccination. The CDR3 DNA reads as TGTGCCAGCAGTGACCGGGCGGACAGACACCCTCAGCCCCAGCATTTT. It codes for CASSDRADRHPQPQHF.